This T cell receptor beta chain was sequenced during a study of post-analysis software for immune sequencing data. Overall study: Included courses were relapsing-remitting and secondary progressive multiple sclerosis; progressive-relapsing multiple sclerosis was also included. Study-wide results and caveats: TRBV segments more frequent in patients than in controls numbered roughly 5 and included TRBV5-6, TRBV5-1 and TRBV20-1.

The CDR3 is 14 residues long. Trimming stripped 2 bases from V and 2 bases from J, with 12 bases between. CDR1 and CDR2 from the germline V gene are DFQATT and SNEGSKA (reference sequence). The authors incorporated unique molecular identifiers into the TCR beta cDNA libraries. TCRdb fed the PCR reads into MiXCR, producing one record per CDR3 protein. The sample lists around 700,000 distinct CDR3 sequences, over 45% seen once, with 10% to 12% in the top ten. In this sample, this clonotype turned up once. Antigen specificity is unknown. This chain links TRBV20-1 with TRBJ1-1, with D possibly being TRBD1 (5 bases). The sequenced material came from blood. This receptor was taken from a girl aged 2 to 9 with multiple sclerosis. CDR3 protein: CSARMGTANTEAFF. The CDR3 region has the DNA TGCAGTGCTAGAATGGGGACGGCAAACACTGAAGCTTTCTTT.